Following are 15 T cell receptor beta chains from one sample sequenced in a study of metastatic and nonmetastatic thyroid tumors. Nobody among the patients had been given any treatment before thyroid surgery. TCRdb ran MiXCR on the PCR reads. The sample carries some 15,000 clones, 20% to 30% recorded once. Sequenced sample: adjacent normal tissue. The receptors shown here come from a female donor with papillary thyroid cancer or a benign thyroid nodule (not recorded which). Some clones in this sample may be carry-over from other donors' samples.

J is TRBJ2-7 and V is TRBV20-1, with 9 bases that match TRBD2. CDR1 and CDR2 (germline): DFQATT, SNEGSKA (reference sequence). J lost 0 bases, V lost 5 bases, and 11 bases had no gene match. The CDR3 contains 16 residues. In DNA form, the CDR3 reads TGCAGTGCTCGCGGATCTAGCGGGGCTAGCTCCTACGAGCAGTACTTC. Translating gives CSARGSSGASSYEQYF.

Regarding this clone: Additional DNA sequences in this sample encode the identical CDR3. The chain recombines TRBV2 with TRBJ2-5, with D tentatively TRBD2 (5 bases). V was shortened by 7 bases and J by 1 base, with 16 bases between the two germline ends. The CDR3 has 15 amino acids. Germline V lookup: CDR1 SNHLY, CDR2 FYNNEI. CDR3 sequence: CASTRDGDSQETQYF. The CDR3 nucleotides are TGTGCCAGCACTCGCGACGGGGATTCCCAAGAGACCCAGTACTTC. The complete variable domain, with remaining parts taken from reference TRBV2 and TRBJ2-5, reads EPEVTQTPSHQVTQMGQEVILRCVPISNHLYFYWYRQILGQKVEFLVSFYNNEISEKSEIFDDQFSVERPDGSNFTLKIRSTKLEDSAMYFCASTRDGDSQETQYFGPGTRLLVL.

This clone was counted a few times. This chain joins TRBV19 and TRBJ2-5; D is unclear. Trimming took off 5 bases at V and 4 bases at J, with 14 bases between the two ends. Germline V CDR1 and CDR2: LNHDA, SQIVND (reference sequence). The CDR3 contains 14 residues. The CDR3 spells CASSLAVTAETQYF. CDR3 nucleotides: TGTGCCAGTAGTCTTGCGGTCACGGCAGAGACCCAGTACTTC.

The chain joins TRBV11-2 to TRBJ2-1, with TRBD1 as a possible D gene (6 bases). CDR1 is SGHAT, CDR2 FQNNGV, per germline. The CDR3 length is 15 residues. V was clipped by 2 bases and J by 5 bases, with 13 bases between them. CDR3 amino acids: CASSLMDSANNEQFF. The CDR3 DNA follows: TGTGCCAGCAGCTTAATGGACAGCGCCAACAATGAGCAGTTCTTC.

This clone was observed a few times. A read error is possible here, since a much larger clone lies one base away. V is TRBV9 and J is TRBJ1-1; D not resolved. The CDR3 has 12 residues. The V gene's germline CDR1 is SGDLS and CDR2 YYNGEE. Deletions cut 5 bases from V and 0 bases from J, with 5 bases between. CDR3 residues: CASRWVNTEAFF. Written as DNA, the CDR3 is TGTGCCAGCAGATGGGTGAACACTGAAGCTTTCTTT.

Only one count was recorded for this clone. The genes are TRBV5-1 and TRBJ2-3; D unresolved. CDR3 length equals 13 residues. The germline CDR1 and CDR2 sequences are SGHRS and YFSETQ. Trimming shortened V by 0 bases and J by 1 base, and 3 bases separated the two germline ends. The CDR3 here is CASSLDRTDTQYF. For the CDR3, the DNA is TGCGCCAGCAGCTTGGACCGCACAGATACGCAGTATTTT.

In this sample, this clone turned up a few times. The J gene is TRBJ1-5, the V gene TRBV12-3 or TRBV12-4; D is undetermined. V gave up 7 bases and J gave up 3 bases, with 13 bases separating them. The length of the CDR3 is 14 residues. The CDR3 protein is CASTLRGPNQPQHF. The CDR3 nucleotides are TGTGCCAGCACCCTACGAGGTCCCAATCAGCCCCAGCATTTT.

There are a few counts of this clone. The chain employs TRBV6-1 and TRBJ2-1, with a tentative D call TRBD1 (5 bases). The V end was cut by 2 bases, the J end by 7 bases, with 9 bases between. In germline, CDR1 is MNHNS, CDR2 SASEGT. The CDR3 is 13 amino acids. CDR3 protein: CASSELGANEQFF. DNA of the CDR3: TGTGCCAGCAGTGAACTAGGGGCGAATGAGCAGTTCTTC.

Notes on this clone: One end of the junction is discordant with germline, which a read error may explain. The rearrangement joins TRBV5-1 to TRBJ2-1; 9 positions match TRBD1. The germline CDR1 and CDR2 sequences are SGHRS and YFSETQ. CDR3 length: 14 residues. DNA for the CDR3: TGCGCTAGCAGCTTGCTGACAGGGGGTAATGAGCAGTTCTTC. It codes for CASSLLTGGNEQFF.

This clone is deemed medium-sized (0.01 to 0.1%). V and J are TRBV3-2 and TRBJ2-3; no DNA check was done on the table's D call, TRBD2. TRBV3-2 is given as a pseudogene. The CDR3 has 17 amino acids. In DNA, the CDR3 is TGTGCCAGCAGCCGCCTCAGGGACTCGAAAGGCAGTGATACGCAGTATTTT. Protein product: CASSRLRDSKGSDTQYF.

The rearrangement links TRBV6-1 to TRBJ1-1; D is ambiguous. The CDR3 totals 16 residues. Trimming cost V 2 bases and J 3 bases, with 16 bases left between them. Germline V lookup: CDR1 MNHNS, CDR2 SASEGT. The CDR3 region is CASSELAFEMDTEAFF. The CDR3 DNA reads TGTGCCAGCAGTGAACTCGCGTTCGAAATGGACACTGAAGCTTTCTTT.

V is TRBV5-5 and J is TRBJ2-1; the match to TRBD2 covers 7 bases. Per germline, CDR1 SGHKS and CDR2 YYEKEE (reference sequence). V was clipped by 4 bases and J by 5 bases; unmatched bases: 6. CDR3 length: 14 residues. The chain's CDR3 is CASSLREGHNEQFF. CDR3 bases: TGTGCCAGCAGCCTTAGGGAGGGGCACAATGAGCAGTTCTTC.

With respect to this clone: This sample also contains other DNA sequences that code for the same CDR3. This CDR3 is CASSLLAPYPHSYEQYF. Here the CDR3 DNA reads TGTGCCAGCAGCTTACTAGCTCCCTACCCTCACTCCTACGAGCAGTACTTC. The chain uses TRBV11-2 and TRBJ2-7; a possible D gene is TRBD2 (5 bases). This CDR3 contains 17 residues. CDR1 and CDR2 from the germline V gene are SGHAT and FQNNGV. The germline V and J ends were trimmed by 2 bases and 0 bases, with 17 bases remaining between them.

The rearrangement joins TRBV24-1 to TRBJ2-2; D not certain. CDR1 is KGHDR and CDR2 is SFDVKD in the germline V gene. The CDR3 sequence is 15 residues long. The germline V and J ends were trimmed by 2 bases and 4 bases, with 10 bases remaining between them. This chain's CDR3 is CATSDSRQFTGELFF. The CDR3 coding sequence is TGTGCCACCAGTGATTCAAGGCAATTCACCGGGGAGCTGTTTTTT.

The chain has TRBV28 and TRBJ2-7, with 8 positions matching TRBD2. CDR1 MDHEN and CDR2 SYDVKM come from the germline V gene. The CDR3 covers 12 residues. The V and J ends lost 8 bases and 5 bases, in that order; junction bases with no gene match: 5. For the CDR3, the DNA is TGTGCCAGCGGGCCGGGGGGGGACGAGCAGTACTTC. It is translated as CASGPGGDEQYF.